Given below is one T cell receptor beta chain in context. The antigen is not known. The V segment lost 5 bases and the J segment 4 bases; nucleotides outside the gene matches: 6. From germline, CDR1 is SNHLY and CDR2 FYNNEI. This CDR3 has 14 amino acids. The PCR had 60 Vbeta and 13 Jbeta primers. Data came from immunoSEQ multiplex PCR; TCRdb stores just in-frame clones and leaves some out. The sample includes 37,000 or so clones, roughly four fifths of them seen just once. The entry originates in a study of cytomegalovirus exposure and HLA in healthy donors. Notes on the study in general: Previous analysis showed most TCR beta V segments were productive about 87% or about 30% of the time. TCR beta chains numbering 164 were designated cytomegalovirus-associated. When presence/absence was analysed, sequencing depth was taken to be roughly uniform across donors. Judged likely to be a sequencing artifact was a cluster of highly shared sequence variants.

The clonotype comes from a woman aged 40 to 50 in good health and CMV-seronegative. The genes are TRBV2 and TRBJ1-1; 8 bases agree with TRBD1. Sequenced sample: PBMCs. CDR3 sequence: CASSYQGAGTEAFF. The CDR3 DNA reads TGTGCCAGCAGTTACCAGGGGGCAGGCACTGAAGCTTTCTTT.